What follows describes a single TCR beta chain. The clone's antigen remains unknown. No per-base quality is available; no much larger clone lies one base away. Other DNA sequences from this sample encode an identical CDR3 as well. Library construction relied on the immunoSEQ multiplex PCR assay. In the original analysis: To diagnose cytomegalovirus status from the catalog of TCR beta chain sequences, a statistical classification framework was built. TCRdb took this table from immuneACCESS and kept in-frame rearrangements with V and J called. Such tables lack part of the clones; where checked against another copy, unresolved V genes explain under half of the gap, and the rest is unexplained. Clone size and the V and J calls come from that table; the DNA yielded D and trimming. The sample includes 100,000 to 150,000 clones, with approximately 81% observed a single time. The ten most abundant clones make up about 2.2% of the sample.

V gives up 2 bases and J gives up 0 bases, and the segment between their germline ends measures 7 bases. The germline V gene encodes CDR1 KGHSH and CDR2 LQKENI. Reading from cysteine to phenylalanine, the CDR3 counts 14 amino acids. Only CDR3 DNA is held: 42 bases, read in frame from base 1. The data were taken from a study of cytomegalovirus exposure and HLA in healthy donors (dated by TCRdb to about 2017). Context from the whole study: According to a later analysis, the 120 or so validation repertoires were produced on the same platform as the 680 or so repertoires of the first cohort. Besides the first cohort of some 670 subjects, a separate validation cohort made up of over 100 different subjects was used. High-throughput TCR immunosequencing, statistical association of individual TCRs with disease status, and machine learning were combined to predict cytomegalovirus infection status. The study aimed to test whether cataloging public T cell receptors could reveal signatures of past pathogen exposure.

Donors formed part of the validation cohort, which comprised about 120 subjects and was distinct from the first cohort of over 500 subjects. Findings and caveats that apply to the study as a whole: All 120 or so repertoires were used to score co-occurrence in the validation cohort in a later analysis, because that analysis had no HLA typing for the cohort. In vitro tests confirmed that a few of the cytomegalovirus-associated TCR beta chains recognize cytomegalovirus antigens. It was suggested by the authors that the approach could potentially be generalized to other disease states and immunological phenotypes. While some public TCRs were present in many individuals, most TCR sequences turned up only very rarely across donors. Cytomegalovirus status was reported to be diagnosed by the classifier with high specificity and sensitivity in both the original and validation cohorts. Of the cluster scores, 85% to 95% were above 0 in a later analysis, which found that TCRs clustered in the first cohort also tended to co-occur in the 95 to 150 validation repertoires. In the study, some 180 TCR beta chains were listed as associated with cytomegalovirus.

Sample: PBMCs. The sequence was obtained from a woman aged 25 to 39 in good health and CMV-seronegative. The chain is encoded by TRBV18 joined to TRBJ1-1, with TRBD1 as a weak D call on 5 bases. Read as DNA, the sequence is TGTGCCAGCTCACCAGGGACTTTGAACACTGAAGCTTTCTTT. It translates to CASSPGTLNTEAFF.